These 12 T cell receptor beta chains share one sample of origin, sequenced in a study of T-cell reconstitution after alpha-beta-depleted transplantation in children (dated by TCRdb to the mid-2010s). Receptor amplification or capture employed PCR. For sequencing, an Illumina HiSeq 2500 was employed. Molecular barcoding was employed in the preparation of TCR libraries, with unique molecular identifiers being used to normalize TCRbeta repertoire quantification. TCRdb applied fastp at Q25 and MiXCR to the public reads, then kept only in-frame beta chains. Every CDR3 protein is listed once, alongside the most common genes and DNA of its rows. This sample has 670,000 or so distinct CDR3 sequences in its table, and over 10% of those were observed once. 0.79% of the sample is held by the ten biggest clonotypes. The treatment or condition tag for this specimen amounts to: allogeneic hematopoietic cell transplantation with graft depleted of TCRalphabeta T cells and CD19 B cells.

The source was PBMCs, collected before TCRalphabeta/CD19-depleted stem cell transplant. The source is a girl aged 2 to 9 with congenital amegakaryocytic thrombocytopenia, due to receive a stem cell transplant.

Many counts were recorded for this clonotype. The CDR3 protein is CASSASVGERGDFYEQYF. CDR3 bases: TGTGCCAGCAGCGCCAGCGTGGGAGAGAGAGGGGATTTTTACGAGCAGTACTTC. The chain carries TRBV7-6 and TRBJ2-7; the D call may be TRBD1 or TRBD2 (5 bases each). The CDR3 runs 18 residues. The V gene lost 5 bases and the J gene lost 4 bases, with 27 bases spanning the gap. Germline lookup yields CDR1 SGHVS and CDR2 FNYEAQ.

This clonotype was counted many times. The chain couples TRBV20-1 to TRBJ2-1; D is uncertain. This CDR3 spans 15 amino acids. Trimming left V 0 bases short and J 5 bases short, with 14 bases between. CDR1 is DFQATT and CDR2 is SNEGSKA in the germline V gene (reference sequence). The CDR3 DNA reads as TGCAGTGCTAGAGATTTATCCAGCGCCCACAATGAGCAGTTCTTC. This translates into CSARDLSSAHNEQFF.

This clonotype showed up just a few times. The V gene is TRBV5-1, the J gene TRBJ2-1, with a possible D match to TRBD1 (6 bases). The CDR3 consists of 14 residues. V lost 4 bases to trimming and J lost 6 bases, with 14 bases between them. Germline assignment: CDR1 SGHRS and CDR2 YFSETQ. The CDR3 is CASSTEGDVNEQFF. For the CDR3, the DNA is TGCGCCAGCAGCACCGAGGGGGACGTCAATGAGCAGTTCTTC.

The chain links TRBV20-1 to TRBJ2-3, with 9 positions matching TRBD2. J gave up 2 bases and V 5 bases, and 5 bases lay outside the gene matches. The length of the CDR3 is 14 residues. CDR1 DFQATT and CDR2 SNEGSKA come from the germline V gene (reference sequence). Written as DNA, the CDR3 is TGCAGTGCTCAAGTAGCGGGAGTCACAGATACGCAGTATTTT. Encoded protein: CSAQVAGVTDTQYF.

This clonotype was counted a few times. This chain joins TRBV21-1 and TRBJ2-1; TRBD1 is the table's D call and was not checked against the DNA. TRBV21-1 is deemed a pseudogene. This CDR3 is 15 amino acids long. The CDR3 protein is CASSNKHRGLDEQFF. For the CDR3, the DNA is TGTGCCAGCAGCAATAAGCACAGGGGATTAGATGAGCAGTTCTTC.

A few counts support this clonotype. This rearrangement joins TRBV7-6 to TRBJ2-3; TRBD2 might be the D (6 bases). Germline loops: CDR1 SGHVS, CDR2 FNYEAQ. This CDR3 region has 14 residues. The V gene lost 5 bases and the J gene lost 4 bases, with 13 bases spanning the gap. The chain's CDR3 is CASSIRLGPDTQYF. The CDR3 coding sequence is TGTGCCAGCAGCATCCGACTAGGCCCAGATACGCAGTATTTT.

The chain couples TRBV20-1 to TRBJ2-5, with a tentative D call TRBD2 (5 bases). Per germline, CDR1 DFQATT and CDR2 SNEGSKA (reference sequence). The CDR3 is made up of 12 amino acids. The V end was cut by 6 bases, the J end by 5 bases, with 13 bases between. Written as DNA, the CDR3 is TGCAGTGCAGTCCGGGGTGGGGAGACCCAGTACTTC. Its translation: CSAVRGGETQYF.

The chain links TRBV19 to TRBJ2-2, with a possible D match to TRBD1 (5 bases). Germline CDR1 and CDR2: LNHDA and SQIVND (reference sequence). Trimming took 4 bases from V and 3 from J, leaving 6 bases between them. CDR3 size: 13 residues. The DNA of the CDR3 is TGTGCCAGTAGTACAGGGTACACCGGGGAGCTGTTTTTT. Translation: CASSTGYTGELFF. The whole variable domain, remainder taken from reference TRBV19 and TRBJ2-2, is DGGITQSPKYLFRKEGQNVTLSCEQNLNHDAMYWYRQDPGQGLRLIYYSQIVNDFQKGDIAEGYSVSREKKESFPLTVTSAQKNPTAFYLCASSTGYTGELFFGEGSRLTVL.

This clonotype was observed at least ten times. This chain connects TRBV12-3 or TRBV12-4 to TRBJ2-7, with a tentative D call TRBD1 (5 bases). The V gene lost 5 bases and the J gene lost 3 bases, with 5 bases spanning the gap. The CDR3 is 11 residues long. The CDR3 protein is CASSRGYEQYF. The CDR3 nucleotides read TGTGCCAGCAGTAGGGGCTACGAGCAGTACTTC.

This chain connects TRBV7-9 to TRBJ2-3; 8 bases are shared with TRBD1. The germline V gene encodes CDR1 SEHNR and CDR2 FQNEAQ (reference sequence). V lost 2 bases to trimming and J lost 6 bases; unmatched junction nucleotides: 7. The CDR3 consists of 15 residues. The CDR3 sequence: CASSLPGGLGDTQYF. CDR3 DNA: TGTGCCAGCAGCTTACCAGGGGGCCTTGGGGATACGCAGTATTTT.

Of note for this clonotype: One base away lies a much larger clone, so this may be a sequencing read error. CDR3 DNA sequence: TGTGCCATCAGTTTCTTTGCGAACACTGAAGCTTTCTTT. It translates to CAISFFANTEAFF. The genes are TRBV12-3 or TRBV12-4 and TRBJ1-1, with D uncertain. This CDR3 comprises 13 residues.

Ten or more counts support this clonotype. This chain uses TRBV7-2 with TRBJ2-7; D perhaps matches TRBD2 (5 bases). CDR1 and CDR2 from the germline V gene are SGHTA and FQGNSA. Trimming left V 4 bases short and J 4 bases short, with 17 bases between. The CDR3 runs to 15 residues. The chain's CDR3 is CASSSVGDNLYEQYF. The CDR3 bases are TGTGCCAGCAGCTCTGTCGGGGATAATCTTTACGAGCAGTACTTC.